Listed below are T cell receptor beta chains from one sample, sequenced in a study of breast tumors, draining lymph nodes, adjacent tissues. Via MiXCR, TCRdb re-called the multiplex PCR reads, giving one row per CDR3 protein. The data hold tens of thousands of distinct CDR3 sequences, with about 38% observed a single time. Sequenced input: breast tumor tissue. The receptor set was obtained from a female donor with breast cancer. Some clones in this sample may be carry-over from other donors' samples. The CDR3 runs from the conserved cysteine through the conserved F or W. D genes are given only for firm matches. Size is stated for part of the rows, as once, few or many counts, or as a class when the clone is expanded.

cdr3_length j_call d_call clone_size v_call cdr3_aa cdr3_nt
24 TRBJ2-5 - - TRBV7-9 CASSPLAGTYEQYFGPGTQETQYF -
11 TRBJ1-1 - - TRBV2 CAVHEWSEAFF TGTGCCGTTCATGAGTGGTCTGAAGCTTTCTTT
16 TRBJ2-3 TRBD2 - TRBV12-3/TRBV12-4 CASSFPPGLAGVTQYF TGTGCCAGCAGTTTCCCGCCCGGACTAGCGGGAGTGACGCAGTATTTT
12 TRBJ2-2 - many TRBV24-1 CATSAGTGELFF TGTGCCACCAGTGCGGGGACCGGGGAGCTGTTTTTT
15 TRBJ2-2 TRBD2 many TRBV12-3/TRBV12-4 CASRGLAGGSGELFF TGTGCCAGCAGGGGACTAGCGGGGGGGTCCGGGGAGCTGTTTTTT
14 TRBJ2-2 - - TRBV2 CASRENGFTGELFF TGTGCCAGCAGGGAGAACGGGTTCACCGGGGAGCTGTTTTTT
14 TRBJ2-7 - medium-sized TRBV2 CASSRGNRADEQYF TGTGCCAGCAGTAGGGGGAACAGGGCGGACGAGCAGTACTTC
14 TRBJ1-6 TRBD1 many TRBV19 CASTRDRINSPLHF TGTGCCAGTACCCGGGACAGGATTAATTCACCCCTCCACTTT
12 TRBJ2-1 - many TRBV19 CASLGGGGEQFF TGTGCCAGTCTAGGGGGGGGCGGGGAGCAGTTCTTC
15 TRBJ2-5 TRBD1 many TRBV9 CASSVGTGFGETQYF TGTGCCAGCAGCGTAGGGACAGGGTTTGGGGAGACCCAGTACTTC
12 TRBJ2-1 - - TRBV25-1 CASSGGLNEQFF TGTGCCAGCAGTGGTGGGTTAAATGAGCAGTTCTTC
14 TRBJ2-7 - many TRBV7-8 CASSLMAGFSEQYF TGTGCCAGCAGCTTGATGGCAGGCTTCTCCGAGCAGTACTTC
12 TRBJ1-6 - - TRBV12-3/TRBV12-4 CASSTLYSPLHF TGTGCCAGCTCCACTCTTTATTCACCCCTCCACTTT
15 TRBJ1-3 - - TRBV2 CASSERAPGGNTIYF TGTGCCAGCAGTGAGAGGGCCCCGGGTGGAAACACCATATATTTT
15 TRBJ2-1 TRBD1 - TRBV9 CASSVDGTALNEQFF TGTGCCAGCAGCGTAGATGGGACAGCACTAAATGAGCAGTTCTTC
14 TRBJ2-3 TRBD1 - TRBV25-1 CASSGGTGADTQYF TGTGCCAGCAGTGGCGGGACAGGGGCGGATACGCAGTATTTT
13 TRBJ2-3 - - TRBV29-1 CSVGSLAPDTQYF TGCAGCGTTGGGTCACTAGCACCAGATACGCAGTATTTT
13 TRBJ2-3 - - TRBV6-1 CASRIVGRDTQYF TGTGCCAGCAGAATTGTCGGCAGAGATACGCAGTATTTT
13 TRBJ1-2 - - TRBV3-1 CASSQSGNYGYTF TGTGCCAGCAGCCAATCGGGCAACTATGGCTACACCTTC
15 TRBJ2-7 TRBD1 - TRBV13 CASSPRGTGHLEQYF TGTGCCAGCAGCCCACGGGGGACAGGCCATTTAGAGCAGTACTTC
12 TRBJ2-7 - - TRBV6-5 CASSDSSYEQYF TGTGCCAGCAGTGATAGCTCCTACGAGCAGTACTTC
14 TRBJ2-3 - - TRBV24-1 CATSDSRGADTQYF TGTGCCACCAGTGATTCTCGCGGGGCAGATACGCAGTATTTT
13 TRBJ1-3 - many TRBV15 CANIQRSGNTIYF TGTGCCAACATTCAAAGGTCTGGAAACACCATATATTTT
14 TRBJ1-5 TRBD1 - TRBV12-3/TRBV12-4 CASSLTGANQPQHF TGTGCCAGCAGTCTGACAGGGGCCAATCAGCCCCAGCATTTT
15 TRBJ1-1 - - TRBV5-1 CASSYPGTRDTEAFF TGCGCCAGCAGCTACCCCGGGACCCGGGACACTGAAGCTTTCTTT
13 TRBJ1-2 - many TRBV4-3 CASSQGGGAGYTF TGCGCCAGCAGCCAAGGGGGTGGCGCGGGCTACACCTTC
14 TRBJ1-5 TRBD1 - TRBV10-3 CAISKGQGNQPQHF TGTGCCATCAGCAAGGGACAGGGCAATCAGCCCCAGCATTTT
15 TRBJ1-5 TRBD1 - TRBV20-1 CNALRQGASNQPQHF TGCAATGCTTTACGACAGGGGGCAAGCAATCAGCCCCAGCATTTT
16 TRBJ2-1 - few TRBV25-1 CASSEYNLTPYNEQFF TGTGCCAGCAGTGAATATAACCTTACACCGTACAATGAGCAGTTCTTC
15 TRBJ1-5 TRBD1 once TRBV6-1 CASSEATTGFQPQHF TGTGCCAGCAGTGAAGCGACGACAGGGTTTCAGCCCCAGCATTTT
13 TRBJ2-1 - many TRBV19 CASSPRTTDEQFF TGTGCCAGTAGTCCCCGGACTACGGATGAGCAGTTCTTC
17 TRBJ2-7 - many TRBV14 CASSQEVLGGRAYEQYF TGTGCCAGCAGCCAAGAGGTATTAGGGGGACGGGCCTACGAGCAGTACTTC
14 TRBJ2-7 - many TRBV20-1 CSARPPEGTSEQYF TGCAGTGCTAGACCCCCGGAGGGAACCTCCGAGCAGTACTTC
16 TRBJ2-3 TRBD2 medium-sized TRBV7-8 CASSPPASGRSDTQYF TGTGCCAGCAGCCCTCCGGCTAGCGGTCGGTCGGATACGCAGTATTTT
15 TRBJ1-1 - - TRBV15 CATSRVVPPNTEAFF TGTGCCACCAGCAGAGTGGTGCCCCCGAACACTGAAGCTTTCTTT
19 TRBJ2-1 - many TRBV19 CASSTSLPNLDLRPNEQFF TGTGCCAGTAGTACTAGCCTACCTAATCTAGATCTCCGGCCTAATGAGCAGTTCTTC
12 TRBJ2-7 - many TRBV20-1 CSAGPGPGEQYF TGCAGTGCCGGTCCGGGCCCGGGAGAGCAGTACTTC
17 TRBJ1-5 TRBD1 - TRBV6-5 CASSHSSQGARPQPQHF TGTGCCAGCAGTCACTCGAGCCAGGGGGCGAGGCCTCAGCCCCAGCATTTT
15 TRBJ2-1 - - TRBV7-2 CASSPLTTGVNEQFF TGTGCCAGCAGCCCCCTTACGACAGGTGTCAATGAGCAGTTCTTC
14 TRBJ2-7 - many TRBV7-2 CASSLAGLPSEQYF TGTGCCAGCAGCTTAGCTGGACTCCCCTCCGAGCAGTACTTC
12 TRBJ1-2 - once TRBV6-2/TRBV6-3 CAIQSIDYGYTF TGTGCCATCCAGTCCATTGACTATGGCTACACCTTC
15 TRBJ2-7 - once TRBV2 CASSGVGGFSYEQYF TGTGCCAGCAGTGGCGTGGGAGGCTTCTCCTACGAGCAGTACTTC
14 TRBJ1-2 - - TRBV29-1 CSVEGRGANYGYTF TGCAGCGTTGAAGGGCGTGGGGCTAACTATGGCTACACCTTC
17 TRBJ2-7 TRBD2 - TRBV10-3 CAISGPPGGTSSYEQYF TGTGCCATCAGTGGTCCCCCCGGGGGGACTAGCTCCTACGAGCAGTACTTC
15 TRBJ2-3 TRBD2 - TRBV6-6 CASSHAIAGDYTQYF TGTGCCAGCAGTCACGCAATAGCGGGAGATTATACGCAGTATTTT
14 TRBJ1-2 - many TRBV20-1 CSATRTTTAVGYTF TGCAGTGCTACCAGGACAACCACCGCCGTGGGCTACACCTTC
16 TRBJ2-1 - - TRBV20-1 CSARGQGTSQINEQFF TGCAGTGCTAGGGGGCAGGGGACCTCCCAGATTAATGAGCAGTTCTTC
17 TRBJ2-7 - many TRBV5-1 CASSLEVPLQGTYEQYF TGCGCCAGCAGCTTGGAAGTACCTCTACAGGGTACCTACGAGCAGTACTTC
17 TRBJ1-2 TRBD1 many TRBV20-1 CSARDPTGVGQNYGYTF TGCAGTGCTAGAGATCCCACAGGGGTGGGCCAGAACTATGGCTACACCTTC
12 TRBJ2-3 - many TRBV18 CASSPVGDTQYF TGTGCCAGCTCACCTGTGGGAGATACGCAGTATTTT
14 TRBJ2-5 TRBD1 many TRBV29-1 CSVEDRGRGGTQYF TGCAGCGTTGAGGACAGGGGCCGTGGGGGGACCCAGTACTTC
14 TRBJ2-7 - few TRBV6-5 CASSFGESSYEQYF TGTGCCAGCAGTTTTGGGGAAAGCTCCTACGAGCAGTACTTC
15 TRBJ1-2 TRBD1 few TRBV27 CASSSGTGVGYGYTF TGTGCCAGCAGTTCCGGGACAGGGGTAGGGTATGGCTACACCTTC
12 TRBJ2-3 - many TRBV14 CASSQTGYTQYF TGTGCCAGCAGCCAAACAGGGTATACGCAGTATTTT
17 TRBJ2-3 TRBD2 many TRBV7-9 CASSLFALTSGTDTQYF TGTGCCAGCAGCTTATTTGCGTTGACTAGCGGCACAGATACGCAGTATTTT
14 TRBJ2-3 - - TRBV24-1 CATSGDSSTDTQYF TGTGCCACCAGTGGAGACAGTAGCACAGATACGCAGTATTTT
14 TRBJ1-5 - few TRBV20-1 CSARPGGFNQPQHF TGCAGTGCTAGACCCGGGGGGTTCAATCAGCCCCAGCATTTT
12 TRBJ2-7 - many TRBV20-1 CSAPGGGPRQYF TGCAGTGCCCCAGGGGGGGGCCCTCGGCAGTACTTC
13 TRBJ2-1 - - TRBV7-9 CASSLKEYNEQFF TGTGCCAGCAGCTTAAAGGAATACAATGAGCAGTTCTTC
16 TRBJ2-6 - many TRBV4-3 CASSQDRASGANVLTF TGCGCCAGCAGCCAAGATCGCGCCTCTGGGGCCAACGTCCTGACTTTC